This is a list of T cell receptor beta chains from one sample in a study of blood T cells in healthy people across ages. Each CDR3 protein is one row after TCRdb ran MiXCR on the 5' RACE reads. The table has some 760,000 distinct CDR3 sequences, around 25% seen once. These sequences were also reported in another study, on T cells of mothers and their children.

The sample comprised blood. Every receptor here comes from a boy younger than 18 in good health. CDR3s include the opening cysteine and the closing phenylalanine or tryptophan. The D gene is left open where the match is weak. Some rows have no size entry. The others give once, few or many, or a class for an expanded clone.

TRBJ2-1 TRBD2 TRBV20-1 . CSAPTSGTAKFYNEQFF TGCAGTGCCCCTACTAGCGGAACGGCGAAGTTTTACAATGAGCAGTTCTTC
TRBJ2-5 TRBD1 TRBV5-1 . CASSFGQGAETQYF TGCGCCAGCAGCTTTGGACAGGGGGCGGAGACCCAGTACTTC
TRBJ2-3 . TRBV4-2 once CASSQVEVYTDTQYF TGTGCCAGCAGCCAAGTCGAGGTGTACACAGATACGCAGTATTTT
TRBJ1-1 TRBD1 TRBV4-3 . CASSRKQGDTEAFF TGCGCCAGCAGCCGGAAACAGGGGGACACTGAAGCTTTCTTT
TRBJ2-5 . TRBV7-8 few CASSLAPSIGEETQYF TGTGCCAGCAGCTTAGCGCCGTCAATAGGGGAAGAGACCCAGTACTTC
TRBJ1-6 . TRBV7-9 . CASSSGGRALHF TGTGCCAGCAGCTCGGGGGGAAGGGCCCTCCACTTT
TRBJ2-3 . TRBV24-1 . CATSDGQRGTDTQYF TGTGCCACCAGTGATGGACAGCGTGGCACAGATACGCAGTATTTT
TRBJ1-5 . TRBV15 . CATSVRSNQPQHF TGTGCCACCTCCGTAAGGAGCAATCAGCCCCAGCATTTT
TRBJ1-4 . TRBV19 . CASSKRDTGPNEKLFF TGTGCCAGTAGTAAGCGCGACACAGGACCTAATGAAAAACTGTTTTTT
TRBJ1-1 . TRBV12-3/TRBV12-4 . CASTLAQFSEAFF TGTGCCAGCACCTTAGCACAGTTCAGTGAGGCTTTCTTT
TRBJ2-4 . TRBV20-1 . CSARDRTAKNIQYF TGCAGTGCTAGAGATCGTACCGCCAAAAACATTCAGTACTTC
TRBJ1-1 . TRBV12-3/TRBV12-4 . CASSLIGEPKAFF TGTGCCAGCAGTTTAATTGGAGAACCGAAAGCTTTCTTT
TRBJ2-7 TRBD2 TRBV4-1 few CASSQEGPASGTYEQYF TGCGCCAGCAGCCAAGAAGGTCCGGCTAGCGGGACCTACGAGCAGTACTTC
TRBJ2-1 . TRBV28 . CASSRPGDIVEQFF TGTGCCAGCAGCCGCCCGGGGGATATCGTGGAGCAGTTCTTC
TRBJ2-5 TRBD2 TRBV10-2 once CASSDRLAVRETQYF TGCGCCAGCAGTGATAGACTAGCGGTTCGGGAGACCCAGTACTTC
TRBJ1-4 TRBD1 TRBV7-9 . CASSSTGTGRNEKLFF TGTGCCAGCAGCTCCACCGGGACAGGCCGAAATGAAAAACTGTTTTTT
TRBJ2-5 . TRBV28 . CASTLNRLETQYF TGTGCCAGCACCTTGAATAGACTAGAGACCCAGTACTTC
TRBJ2-5 . TRBV24-1 . CATSDPSGAEETQYF TGTGCCACCAGTGACCCATCGGGGGCAGAGGAGACCCAGTACTTC
TRBJ2-3 . TRBV20-1 . CSGIRGSADTQYF TGCAGTGGAATTCGGGGCTCAGCAGATACGCAGTATTTT
TRBJ2-7 TRBD1 TRBV5-6 few CASSWRTGYEQYF TGTGCCAGCAGCTGGAGGACAGGTTACGAGCAGTACTTC
TRBJ2-1 TRBD1 TRBV18 many CASSPTGDEQFF TGTGCCAGCTCACCCACAGGGGATGAGCAGTTCTTC
TRBJ1-2 . TRBV4-3 . CASSQADRDLYGYTF TGCGCCAGCAGCCAAGCGGACAGAGATTTATACGGCTACACCTTC
TRBJ2-1 TRBD1 TRBV27 . CASGTAAYNEQFF TGTGCCAGCGGGACAGCCGCCTACAATGAGCAGTTCTTC
TRBJ2-3 TRBD2 TRBV20-1 few CSASHMAGEDGTQYF TGCAGTGCTAGTCACATGGCGGGGGAAGACGGGACGCAGTATTTT
TRBJ2-5 TRBD1 TRBV28 few CASSVETGKYETQYF TGTGCCAGCAGTGTGGAGACAGGGAAATACGAGACCCAGTACTTC
TRBJ2-3 TRBD2 TRBV6-1 . CASNEVAGGPGPDTQYF TGTGCCAGCAATGAGGTAGCGGGAGGGCCAGGACCAGATACGCAGTATTTT
TRBJ2-4 . TRBV6-2/TRBV6-3 . CASSYSGSSGNIQYF TGTGCCAGCAGTTACTCGGGCAGCTCCGGTAACATTCAGTACTTC
TRBJ1-1 . TRBV6-6 . CASSYSRGSNTEAFF TGTGCCAGCAGTTACTCGAGAGGTTCGAACACTGAAGCTTTCTTT
TRBJ2-1 TRBD2 TRBV7-3 few CASSLTPSAGSENEQFF TGTGCCAGCAGCTTAACGCCCTCAGCGGGATCTGAGAATGAGCAGTTCTTC
TRBJ2-7 . TRBV4-2 few CASSQDLSGMPYF TGTGCCAGCAGCCAAGATTTATCAGGGATGCCGTACTTC
TRBJ1-2 TRBD1 TRBV5-1 . CASSLADRVGGYTF TGCGCCAGCAGCTTGGCCGACAGGGTAGGAGGCTACACCTTC
TRBJ1-2 . TRBV19 . CASSLMGTLQRGNYGYTF TGTGCCAGTAGTTTAATGGGGACACTTCAGAGGGGGAACTATGGCTACACCTTC
TRBJ2-3 TRBD2 TRBV29-1 few CSVEGTSGNTQYF TGCAGCGTTGAAGGGACTAGCGGAAATACGCAGTATTTT
TRBJ2-4 TRBD2 TRBV29-1 many CSVEPQGGDIQYF TGCAGCGTTGAACCCCAGGGAGGGGACATTCAGTACTTC
TRBJ2-2 . TRBV4-3 . CASSQDEQGVDTGELFF TGCGCCAGCAGCCAAGATGAACAGGGTGTCGACACCGGGGAGCTGTTTTTT
TRBJ2-2 TRBD2 TRBV7-2 few CASSLGGLVPGELFF TGTGCCAGCAGCTTAGGGGGACTAGTCCCCGGGGAGCTGTTTTTT
TRBJ2-3 . TRBV15 . CATSRGELSVTDTQYF TGTGCCACCAGCAGAGGGGAGTTATCAGTGACAGATACGCAGTATTTT
TRBJ2-2 . TRBV12-3/TRBV12-4 few CASSTRNTGELFF TGTGCCAGCAGTACTCGGAACACCGGGGAGCTGTTTTTT
TRBJ2-7 TRBD1 TRBV7-3 . CASSLDQGAEQYF TGTGCCAGCAGCTTAGATCAGGGGGCCGAGCAGTACTTC
TRBJ1-1 . TRBV7-2 . CASSGGSYTEAFF TGTGCCAGCAGCGGGGGCAGCTACACTGAAGCTTTCTTT
TRBJ2-7 . TRBV11-2 . CASSSLRVSSYEQYF TGTGCCAGCAGCTCTTTAAGGGTGAGCTCCTACGAGCAGTACTTC
TRBJ2-5 . TRBV7-9 many CASSLHSQETQYF TGTGCCAGCAGCTTACACAGTCAAGAGACCCAGTACTTC
TRBJ2-7 . TRBV24-1 . CATSDLSKGAYEQYF TGTGCCACCAGTGATTTGAGCAAGGGAGCTTACGAGCAGTACTTC
TRBJ2-4 . TRBV6-1 few CASRETALNIQYF TGTGCCAGCAGAGAGACAGCTTTAAACATTCAGTACTTC
TRBJ2-7 . TRBV18 . CASSSGRKLSYEQYF TGTGCCAGCTCATCGGGACGGAAGCTCTCCTACGAGCAGTACTTC
TRBJ2-5 TRBD2 TRBV11-2 . CASSLPLTPEGTSGSHPQETQYF TGTGCCAGCAGCTTACCACTTACCCCAGAGGGGACTAGCGGCTCACATCCGCAAGAGACCCAGTACTTC
TRBJ2-3 . TRBV25-1 few CASSEYGRGSSTDTQYF TGTGCCAGCAGTGAATATGGCAGGGGATCTAGCACAGATACGCAGTATTTT